One and the same sample provided the 2 T cell receptor beta chains below, sequenced in a study of control samples from healthy donors and cancer patients (dated by TCRdb to about 2020). The library was obtained by the immunoSEQ multiplex PCR assay. TCRdb carries this immuneACCESS record with in-frame sequences only. Its versions omit some clonotypes, under half of them owing to an unresolved V gene in the studies checked, with the rest unexplained. This sample is represented by around 93,000 clones; just over 85% of them were singletons. The ten biggest clones cover about 14% of the sample. The sequencing sample was made of blood. These receptors were taken from a man under 40 in good health.

The rearrangement uses TRBV9 and TRBJ2-3; possible D gene TRBD1, 5 bases. CDR3 length: 16 amino acids. CDR1 is SGDLS and CDR2 is YYNGEE in the germline V gene. Trimming removed 4 bases at V and 1 base at J, with 16 bases between. The CDR3 nucleotides are TGTGCCAGCAGCCCACATAGGGGATGGGGCACAGATACGCAGTATTTT. It encodes CASSPHRGWGTDTQYF.

The chain's CDR3 is CASSPGLGGDEQYF. The CDR3 bases are TGTGCCAGCAGCCCGGGACTAGGCGGTGACGAGCAGTACTTC. This chain joins TRBV9 and TRBJ2-7; 8 bases are shared with TRBD2. V trimming: 4 bases; J trimming: 5 bases; junction bases outside the gene matches: 8. The CDR3 is 14 amino acids. CDR1 is SGDLS and CDR2 is YYNGEE in the germline V gene.